The rows below give T cell receptor beta chains drawn from one sample of a study of OX40 agonist ivuxolimab in advanced cancers. TCRdb's table, derived via immunoSEQ multiplex PCR, lists solely in-frame clones and lacks some. There are fewer than 120,000 clones in the sample; 89% occur only once, and less than 0.35% lies in the top ten. The material was CD4+ or CD8+ T cells sorted from blood, obtained in a trial of the OX40 agonist ivuxolimab. These receptors were collected from an adult with an advanced solid tumor such as melanoma, head and neck, liver or kidney cancer. Each CDR3 is given with its conserved first and last residue. A D gene is named only where the DNA matches it firmly. Clone size, where shown, is once, few, many, or a class for clones that have expanded.

j_call: TRBJ2-1; d_call: .; clone_size: .; v_call: TRBV18; cdr3_nt: TGTGCCAGCTCACCACCGATTTCCGGTGAGCAGTTCTTC; cdr3_aa: CASSPPISGEQFF
j_call: TRBJ1-1; d_call: TRBD1; clone_size: .; v_call: TRBV9; cdr3_nt: TGTGCCAGCAGCGTAGTAGGTGACGGACAGGAGAAAGCTTTCTTT; cdr3_aa: CASSVVGDGQEKAFF
j_call: TRBJ1-2; d_call: .; clone_size: .; v_call: TRBV6-5; cdr3_nt: TGTGCCAGCACCCCATCCTTATTGGCTGACTATGGCTACACCTTC; cdr3_aa: CASTPSLLADYGYTF
j_call: TRBJ1-2; d_call: .; clone_size: .; v_call: TRBV7-8; cdr3_nt: TGTGCCAGCAGCTCCAGGGTCCCTCAAGGATATGGCTACACCTTC; cdr3_aa: CASSSRVPQGYGYTF
j_call: TRBJ1-1; d_call: .; clone_size: .; v_call: TRBV19; cdr3_nt: TGTGCCAGTAGTCCCTGGACACGGAACACTGAAGCTTTCTTT; cdr3_aa: CASSPWTRNTEAFF
j_call: TRBJ2-5; d_call: .; clone_size: .; v_call: TRBV7-3; cdr3_nt: TGTGCCAGCAGCTTAAACACCCCTGGGGAGACCCAGTACTTC; cdr3_aa: CASSLNTPGETQYF
j_call: TRBJ2-1; d_call: .; clone_size: .; v_call: TRBV7-3; cdr3_nt: TGTGCCAGCAGCACCAGGGGGGAGGCCTACAATGAGCAGTTCTTC; cdr3_aa: CASSTRGEAYNEQFF
j_call: TRBJ1-1; d_call: .; clone_size: once; v_call: TRBV5-1; cdr3_nt: TGCGCCAGCAGCGGATCAGGGTTGAACACTGAAGCTTTCTTT; cdr3_aa: CASSGSGLNTEAFF
j_call: TRBJ2-6; d_call: .; clone_size: .; v_call: TRBV11-3; cdr3_nt: TGTGCCAGCAGCTCATCGAGAGCTGGGGCCAACGTCCTGACTTTC; cdr3_aa: CASSSSRAGANVLTF
j_call: TRBJ1-1; d_call: TRBD1; clone_size: .; v_call: TRBV6-5; cdr3_nt: TGTGCCACAAGAGGACAGGGACTGAACACTGAAGCTTTCTTT; cdr3_aa: CATRGQGLNTEAFF
j_call: TRBJ2-1; d_call: .; clone_size: .; v_call: TRBV7-8; cdr3_nt: TGTGCCAGCAGCGCCCACTGGAGAGATGAGCAGTTCTTC; cdr3_aa: CASSAHWRDEQFF
j_call: TRBJ2-3; d_call: .; clone_size: .; v_call: TRBV5-1; cdr3_nt: TGCGCCAGCAGCTATGCGGATACGCAGTATTTT; cdr3_aa: CASSYADTQYF
j_call: TRBJ2-3; d_call: .; clone_size: .; v_call: TRBV4-2; cdr3_nt: TGTGCCAGCAGCCAGAGACTTGGGGGAGGAGCGGGAGATACGCAGTATTTT; cdr3_aa: CASSQRLGGGAGDTQYF
j_call: TRBJ2-3; d_call: TRBD2; clone_size: few; v_call: TRBV4-2; cdr3_nt: TGTGCCAGCAGCCAAGACAGCGGACTAGCGGTTGAAGATACGCAGTATTTT; cdr3_aa: CASSQDSGLAVEDTQYF
j_call: TRBJ2-7; d_call: .; clone_size: once; v_call: TRBV28; cdr3_nt: TGTGCCAGCAGTTCCCCCGCAGGGATGACCCACGAGCAGTACTTC; cdr3_aa: CASSSPAGMTHEQYF
j_call: TRBJ2-3; d_call: .; clone_size: once; v_call: TRBV7-8; cdr3_nt: TGTGCCAGCAGCCCACGGGGAGATACGCAGTATTTT; cdr3_aa: CASSPRGDTQYF
j_call: TRBJ1-2; d_call: .; clone_size: few; v_call: TRBV19; cdr3_nt: TGTGCCAGTAGTGTCGACAAATACGGCTACACCTTC; cdr3_aa: CASSVDKYGYTF
j_call: TRBJ1-2; d_call: .; clone_size: .; v_call: TRBV19; cdr3_nt: TGTGCCAGTAGTTACCCAGGCGCCTACACCTTC; cdr3_aa: CASSYPGAYTF
j_call: TRBJ2-3; d_call: TRBD1; clone_size: .; v_call: TRBV19; cdr3_nt: TGTGCCAGTAGTATCAGGGGGCCGCGCACAGATACGCAGTATTTT; cdr3_aa: CASSIRGPRTDTQYF
j_call: TRBJ1-3; d_call: .; clone_size: .; v_call: TRBV10-3; cdr3_nt: TGTGCCATCAACCCTGGCCCCTCTGGAAACACCATATATTTT; cdr3_aa: CAINPGPSGNTIYF
j_call: TRBJ1-5; d_call: TRBD1; clone_size: .; v_call: TRBV18; cdr3_nt: TGTGCCAGCTCACCACAGGGGGCTCTCAATCAGCCCCAGCATTTT; cdr3_aa: CASSPQGALNQPQHF
j_call: TRBJ1-4; d_call: TRBD1; clone_size: .; v_call: TRBV5-1; cdr3_nt: TGCGCCAGCACAGACAGGGTTAATGAAAAACTGTTTTTT; cdr3_aa: CASTDRVNEKLFF
j_call: TRBJ2-3; d_call: TRBD2; clone_size: .; v_call: TRBV18; cdr3_nt: TGTGCCAGCTCACCCGAGACTAGCGGGCGAACGCAGTATTTT; cdr3_aa: CASSPETSGRTQYF
j_call: TRBJ2-1; d_call: .; clone_size: .; v_call: TRBV21-1; cdr3_nt: TGTGCCAGCAGCACTGGCTACAATGAGCAGTTCTTC; cdr3_aa: CASSTGYNEQFF
j_call: TRBJ1-2; d_call: TRBD1; clone_size: .; v_call: TRBV9; cdr3_nt: TGTGCCAGCAGCGGACAACAGGGGGCCCCCTATGGCTACACCTTC; cdr3_aa: CASSGQQGAPYGYTF
j_call: TRBJ1-3; d_call: .; clone_size: once; v_call: TRBV28; cdr3_nt: TGTGCCAGCAGTTTATCAGGCTCTGGAAACACCATATATTTT; cdr3_aa: CASSLSGSGNTIYF
j_call: TRBJ1-4; d_call: .; clone_size: .; v_call: TRBV29-1; cdr3_nt: TGCAGCGTCCGAGGGGGGACTAATGAAAAACTGTTTTTT; cdr3_aa: CSVRGGTNEKLFF
j_call: TRBJ1-1; d_call: .; clone_size: .; v_call: TRBV28; cdr3_nt: TGTGCCAGCAGGTCGGGGATTGAAGCTTTCTTT; cdr3_aa: CASRSGIEAFF
j_call: TRBJ1-3; d_call: .; clone_size: .; v_call: TRBV6-5; cdr3_nt: TGTGCCAGCAGTTCCAGTCCAGATTTAAACACCATATATTTT; cdr3_aa: CASSSSPDLNTIYF
j_call: TRBJ1-6; d_call: .; clone_size: .; v_call: TRBV7-2; cdr3_nt: TGTGCCAGCAGCCTAATAAGCTCCTATAATTCACCCCTCCACTTT; cdr3_aa: CASSLISSYNSPLHF
j_call: TRBJ2-2; d_call: TRBD2; clone_size: few; v_call: TRBV9; cdr3_nt: TGTGCCAGCAGCGTAGGACTAGCGGGAGTGAGGGTGAACACCGGGGAGCTGTTTTTT; cdr3_aa: CASSVGLAGVRVNTGELFF
j_call: TRBJ2-5; d_call: .; clone_size: .; v_call: TRBV9; cdr3_nt: TGTGCCAGCAGCGCCGCCGGGGGGCGGGAGACCCAGTACTTC; cdr3_aa: CASSAAGGRETQYF
j_call: TRBJ2-1; d_call: .; clone_size: .; v_call: TRBV5-4; cdr3_nt: TGTGCCAGCAGCTCAATGGTTGAGGGGAATGAGCAGTTCTTC; cdr3_aa: CASSSMVEGNEQFF
j_call: TRBJ2-1; d_call: .; clone_size: .; v_call: TRBV5-1; cdr3_nt: TGCGCCAGCAGCTTGGCCGCTTCCTCGGGAATCTCCTACAATGAGCAGTTCTTC; cdr3_aa: CASSLAASSGISYNEQFF
j_call: TRBJ2-7; d_call: .; clone_size: .; v_call: TRBV7-2; cdr3_nt: TGTGCCAGCAGCTTACCCATCGGCGAGCAGTACTTC; cdr3_aa: CASSLPIGEQYF
j_call: TRBJ1-1; d_call: .; clone_size: .; v_call: TRBV6-5; cdr3_nt: TGTGCCAGCAGCCTCCTCGAAGAGAACACTGAAGCTTTCTTT; cdr3_aa: CASSLLEENTEAFF
j_call: TRBJ1-3; d_call: .; clone_size: .; v_call: TRBV2; cdr3_nt: TGTGCCAGCAGCCGGGGGAGAGGGGCAAGCTCTGGAAACACCATATATTTT; cdr3_aa: CASSRGRGASSGNTIYF
j_call: TRBJ1-3; d_call: .; clone_size: .; v_call: TRBV5-4; cdr3_nt: TGTGCCAGCAGCTTGGACCTAGGGAGTGGAAACACCATATATTTT; cdr3_aa: CASSLDLGSGNTIYF
j_call: TRBJ2-2; d_call: TRBD1; clone_size: .; v_call: TRBV5-1; cdr3_nt: TGCGCCAGCAGCCCGGGACAGGGGCCGAACACCGGGGAGCTGTTTTTT; cdr3_aa: CASSPGQGPNTGELFF
j_call: TRBJ1-4; d_call: .; clone_size: once; v_call: TRBV7-9; cdr3_nt: TGTGCCAGCAGCTTCACAGGGGAAAAACTGTTTTTT; cdr3_aa: CASSFTGEKLFF
j_call: TRBJ1-2; d_call: TRBD1; clone_size: .; v_call: TRBV7-2; cdr3_nt: TGTGCCAGCAGCTTACCCGCCGAACAGGGGGCGCGCACCTTC; cdr3_aa: CASSLPAEQGARTF
j_call: TRBJ1-1; d_call: .; clone_size: .; v_call: TRBV7-9; cdr3_nt: TGTGCCAGCACCGCTCCGGGACCTATGAACACTGAAGCTTTCTTT; cdr3_aa: CASTAPGPMNTEAFF
j_call: TRBJ2-5; d_call: .; clone_size: once; v_call: TRBV28; cdr3_nt: TGTGCCAGCAGTTTACCCCAGCTGGCTTTTGTTAAAGAGACCCAGTACTTC; cdr3_aa: CASSLPQLAFVKETQYF